Below, 24 T cell receptor beta chains from the same sample are listed, as sequenced in a study of blood T cell repertoires in COVID-19. The method was immunoSEQ multiplex PCR; TCRdb's version includes in-frame clones alone and lacks a portion of them. The sample has 250,000 to 350,000 clones, around 85% seen once. Sequenced: peripheral blood. Source of these receptors: a human donor with COVID-19, enrolled during active disease. The donor label of this sample is uncertain.

The V gene is TRBV28, the J gene TRBJ1-5; no clear D gene. V lost 2 bases to trimming and J lost 3 bases, with 11 bases between them. This CDR3 comprises 15 residues. CDR1 and CDR2 from the germline V gene are MDHEN and SYDVKM. In DNA, the CDR3 is TGTGCCAGCAGTTTAGGAGAGGAGAACAATCAGCCCCAGCATTTT. It encodes CASSLGEENNQPQHF.

The chain has TRBV6-1 and TRBJ1-5; 8 bases agree with TRBD1. V trimming: 2 bases; J trimming: 1 base; junction bases outside the gene matches: 10. In germline, CDR1 is MNHNS, CDR2 SASEGT. This CDR3 has 18 amino acids. The CDR3 DNA reads as TGTGCCAGCAGTGAAAGATTCTTTAACAGGGGGAGCAATCAGCCCCAGCATTTT. Protein product: CASSERFFNRGSNQPQHF.

The CDR3 nucleotides read TGTGCCAGCACTCTCCAACGAGGAGGTTTGGCCGGCTACACCTTC. Protein sequence: CASTLQRGGLAGYTF. This chain joins TRBV28 and TRBJ1-2; no reliable D call. Germline loops: CDR1 MDHEN, CDR2 SYDVKM. The CDR3 is 15 amino acids. V was clipped by 7 bases and J by 8 bases, with 23 bases between them.

This rearrangement joins TRBV5-6 to TRBJ1-5, with D maybe TRBD1 (6 bases). The V and J ends lost 1 base and 5 bases respectively, with 13 bases between them. The CDR3 totals 15 residues. Germline loops: CDR1 SGHDT, CDR2 YYEEEE. CDR3 DNA sequence: TGTGCCAGCAGCTTGTCCGGACAGTTCGATCAGCCCCAGCATTTT. Translation gives CASSLSGQFDQPQHF.

The chain couples TRBV9 to TRBJ2-1; 10 nucleotides agree with TRBD2. The V and J ends lost 0 bases and 5 bases, in that order; junction bases with no gene match: 20. This CDR3 region has 21 residues. Germline assignment: CDR1 SGDLS and CDR2 YYNGEE. Here the CDR3 DNA reads TGTGCCAGCAGCGTAGCTTGGTCTTTCGCTAGCGGGAGAGGAAGTGACAATGAGCAGTTCTTC. Its translation is CASSVAWSFASGRGSDNEQFF.

In nucleotides, the CDR3 is TGTGCCAGCAGCTTAGAAACTAGCGGGATCAGCACAGATACGCAGTATTTT. This translates into CASSLETSGISTDTQYF. This chain connects TRBV13 to TRBJ2-3, with 10 bases that match TRBD2. Germline V gene sequence: CDR1 PRHDT, CDR2 FYEKMQ (reference sequence). The trim removed 1 base at V and 0 bases at J, leaving 4 bases unmatched. This CDR3 has 17 amino acids.

V and J are TRBV7-2 and TRBJ2-3, with D possibly TRBD2 on 5 matching bases. The CDR3 totals 18 residues. Germline loops: CDR1 SGHTA, CDR2 FQGNSA. The germline V and J ends were trimmed by 2 bases and 1 base, with 19 bases remaining between them. CDR3 sequence: CASSLRTGSVKGTDTQYF. CDR3 nucleotides: TGTGCCAGCAGCTTAAGGACTGGCTCCGTTAAGGGCACAGATACGCAGTATTTT. Filled out from reference TRBV7-2 and TRBJ2-3, the complete variable domain reads GAGVSQSPSNKVTEKGKDVELRCDPISGHTALYWYRQSLGQGLEFLIYFQGNSAPDKSGLPSDRFSAERTGGSVSTLTIQRTQQEDSAVYLCASSLRTGSVKGTDTQYFGPGTRLTVL.

The gene calls are TRBV7-3 and TRBJ2-1, with D perhaps TRBD1 (7 bases). Trimming cost V 8 bases and J 6 bases, with 17 bases left between them. The CDR3 covers 14 residues. The germline gives CDR1 SGHTA, CDR2 FQGTGA. The CDR3 nucleotides read TGTGCCAGCGGATCTCCTCAGGGGGGCAATGAGCAGTTCTTC. Translating gives CASGSPQGGNEQFF.

The chain carries TRBV6-6 and TRBJ1-1; D uncertain. V shed 5 bases and J shed 5 bases, with 6 bases lying between them. The CDR3 consists of 11 residues. CDR1 and CDR2 (germline): MNHNY, SVGAGI (reference sequence). DNA for the CDR3: TGTGCCAGCAGTCAGGAGACTGAAGCTTTCTTT. This translates into CASSQETEAFF.

This clone was found once. The J gene is TRBJ1-4, the V gene TRBV28, with D tentatively TRBD1 (6 bases). Trimming took 4 bases from V and 1 from J, leaving 13 bases between them. Germline CDR1 is MDHEN and CDR2 is SYDVKM. The CDR3 sequence is 16 residues long. In DNA form, the CDR3 reads TGTGCCAGCAGTTCCCCTTACAGGGAAACTAATGAAAAACTGTTTTTT. The encoded protein is CASSSPYRETNEKLFF. Using reference TRBV28 and TRBJ1-4 for the parts outside the CDR3, the full variable domain is DVKVTQSSRYLVKRTGEKVFLECVQDMDHENMFWYRQDPGLGLRLIYFSYDVKMKEKGDIPEGYSVSREKKERFSLILESASTNQTSMYLCASSSPYRETNEKLFFGSGTQLSVL.

Regarding this clone: Other DNA sequences in this specimen translate into the identical CDR3. This chain links TRBV19 with TRBJ2-3; 8 bases match TRBD1. The CDR3 has 15 amino acids. Germline values: CDR1 LNHDA, CDR2 SQIVND (reference sequence). V shed 3 bases and J 1 base; nucleotides not matched to a gene: 3. CDR3: CASSISGGGTDTQYF. CDR3 DNA sequence: TGTGCCAGTAGTATCTCAGGGGGCGGCACAGATACGCAGTATTTT.

The CDR3, as DNA: TGTGCCAGTAGTATCCCCTGGACAGGGCTCACTGAAGCTTTCTTT. Translation gives CASSIPWTGLTEAFF. The V and J genes are TRBV19 and TRBJ1-1; 8 positions match TRBD1. This CDR3 comprises 15 residues. Germline V gene data show CDR1 as LNHDA and CDR2 as SQIVND (reference sequence). After removal of 3 bases from V and 4 bases from J, the junction contained 7 bases not matched to a gene.

The chain is built from TRBV5-1 and TRBJ1-6, with unresolved D. The CDR3 runs 17 residues. V was cut by 1 base and J by 0 bases, with 11 bases left in between. The germline gives CDR1 SGHRS, CDR2 YFSETQ. Here the CDR3 reads CASSLNSQSSYNSPLHF. In DNA, the CDR3 is TGCGCCAGCAGCTTGAACAGCCAGAGCTCCTATAATTCACCCCTCCACTTT.

CDR3 DNA: TGTGCCAGCAGCCCCGTAAGGAGTCAGCCCCAGCATTTT. It is translated as CASSPVRSQPQHF. The V call is TRBV28, the J call TRBJ1-5; D remains ambiguous. Germline loops: CDR1 MDHEN, CDR2 SYDVKM. This CDR3 comprises 13 residues. Trimming shortened V by 6 bases and J by 6 bases, and 12 bases separated the two germline ends.

The chain carries TRBV27 and TRBJ2-1; D gene ambiguous. V lost 5 bases to trimming and J lost 0 bases, with 11 bases between them. The V gene's germline CDR1 is MNHEY and CDR2 SMNVEV (reference sequence). This CDR3 region has 15 residues. The DNA of the CDR3 is TGTGCCAGCAGTCCACACAAAAACTCCTACAATGAGCAGTTCTTC. This sequence encodes CASSPHKNSYNEQFF.

Only one count was recorded for this clone. The chain has TRBV6-2 or TRBV6-3 and TRBJ1-3, with D unresolved. V lost 2 bases and J 0 bases, leaving 8 bases between the germline ends. CDR3 length equals 15 residues. Germline assignment: CDR1 MNHEY and CDR2 SVGEGT. The CDR3 protein is CASSYRVTSGNTIYF. CDR3 DNA: TGTGCCAGCAGTTACCGGGTCACCTCTGGAAACACCATATATTTT.

The CDR3 region has the DNA TGCAGCGCCCAAGCCCTGATAAACTATGGCTACACCTTC. It yields the protein CSAQALINYGYTF. This chain joins TRBV29-1 and TRBJ1-2; D is undetermined. V was shortened by 7 bases and J by 2 bases, with 14 bases between the two germline ends. Germline CDR1 is SQVTM and CDR2 is ANQGSEA. CDR3 length: 13 amino acids.

The chain links TRBV27 to TRBJ1-5, with 8 bases matching TRBD1. The CDR3 sequence is 16 residues long. Trimming at V came to 7 bases and at J to 2 bases, leaving 10 bases not matched to a gene. CDR1 is MNHEY, CDR2 SMNVEV, per germline (reference sequence). CDR3 amino acids: CASIPTGGVGNQPQHF. CDR3 DNA sequence: TGTGCCAGCATTCCAACAGGGGGGGTAGGCAATCAGCCCCAGCATTTT.

The rearrangement uses TRBV19 and TRBJ2-3; TRBD1 matches 9 bases. The germline V gene has CDR1 LNHDA and CDR2 SQIVND (reference sequence). The CDR3 is 16 amino acids. The V gene end was trimmed by 6 bases and the J gene end by 0 bases; junction bases not matched to a gene: 7. The CDR3 loop is CASRWGQGPSTDTQYF. CDR3 in DNA: TGTGCCAGTAGATGGGGACAGGGCCCTAGCACAGATACGCAGTATTTT.

The gene calls are TRBV28 and TRBJ2-7; TRBD1 matches 7 bases. The ends lost 5 bases at V and 3 bases at J; junction bases unmatched: 10. The CDR3 runs 15 residues. Germline V gene data show CDR1 as MDHEN and CDR2 as SYDVKM. The CDR3 here is CASSPTDRLIYEQYF. The CDR3 nucleotides are TGTGCCAGCAGTCCAACGGACAGGTTGATCTACGAGCAGTACTTC.

This clone showed up just once. The rearrangement uses TRBV27 and TRBJ2-7; maybe TRBD2 (5 bases). Germline V CDR1 and CDR2: MNHEY, SMNVEV (reference sequence). Trimming removed 2 bases at V and 4 bases at J, with 15 bases between. This CDR3 is built from 15 residues. The DNA for the CDR3 is TGTGCCAGCAGTTTAAGGGCCCTGGAGGAGTACGAGCAGTACTTC. Amino acid sequence: CASSLRALEEYEQYF.

The chain employs TRBV3-1 (or the pseudogene TRBV3-2) and TRBJ2-3, with D possibly TRBD2 on 5 matching bases. The V end was cut by 4 bases, the J end by 6 bases, with 17 bases between. The germline V gene encodes CDR1 LGHDT and CDR2 YNNKEL (reference sequence). This CDR3 region has 15 residues. The CDR3: CASSLRENGGDTQYF. CDR3 in DNA: TGTGCCAGCAGCCTACGTGAGAACGGAGGCGATACGCAGTATTTT.

This clone showed up just once. This sequence joins TRBV7-2 and TRBJ2-1; 12 bases agree with TRBD2. Trimming at V came to 7 bases and at J to 3 bases, leaving 1 base not matched to a gene. This CDR3 has 14 residues. CDR1 is SGHTA and CDR2 is FQGNSA in the germline V gene. The CDR3 region is CASTTSGGYNEQFF. The DNA of the CDR3 is TGTGCCAGCACGACTAGCGGGGGCTACAATGAGCAGTTCTTC.

The V and J genes are TRBV30 and TRBJ1-2; D remains unclear. The germline gives CDR1 GTSNPN, CDR2 SVGIG (reference sequence). The V and J ends lost 4 bases and 4 bases respectively, with 7 bases between them. The CDR3 loop spans 11 amino acids. Here the CDR3 DNA reads TGTGCCTGGACACCTATCTATGGCTACACCTTC. This translates into CAWTPIYGYTF.